This T cell receptor (beta chain) derives from a study of blood T cell repertoires in COVID-19. Germline V gene data show CDR1 as SGHRS and CDR2 as YFSETQ. The CDR3 is made up of 15 amino acids. Trimming cost V 2 bases and J 6 bases; bases outside gene matches: 6. Profiling relied on immunoSEQ multiplex PCR, and the TCRdb table lists in-frame clones only, not all of them. The sample yields about 280,000 clones, about 90% seen once. The chain carries TRBV5-1 and TRBJ2-3; TRBD2 agrees at 10 bases. The sequence was obtained from a woman in her twenties or thirties who had recovered from COVID-19. Sequencing used peripheral blood. CDR3 sequence: CASSLAGGPSDTQYF. DNA of the CDR3: TGCGCCAGCAGCTTAGCGGGAGGGCCCTCCGATACGCAGTATTTT.